Below are 2 T cell receptor beta chains sequenced from a single sample in a study of cytomegalovirus exposure and HLA in healthy donors. This PCR relied on a set of 60 Vbeta primers and 13 Jbeta primers. The data were produced by immunoSEQ multiplex PCR, yet TCRdb's version contains in-frame clones alone and is incomplete. This table has some 200,000 clones, over 75% appearing once. What was sequenced was PBMCs. The source of these receptors is a man aged 18 to 29 in good health and CMV-seronegative.

This clone was recorded once. The V gene is TRBV6-5, the J gene TRBJ1-5; 10 nucleotides line up with TRBD1. Germline V CDR1 and CDR2: MNHEY, SVGAGI. This CDR3 has 14 amino acids. The V gene end was trimmed by 5 bases and the J gene end by 5 bases; junction bases not matched to a gene: 3. This CDR3 is CASSQTGGHQPQHF. In DNA form, the CDR3 reads TGTGCCAGCAGTCAGACAGGGGGCCATCAGCCCCAGCATTTT.

The chain recombines TRBV5-4 with TRBJ1-1; D unclear. CDR3 length: 17 residues. The V gene lost 0 bases and the J gene lost 2 bases, with 17 bases spanning the gap. Germline loops: CDR1 SGHNT, CDR2 YYREEE (reference sequence). CDR3 DNA sequence: TGTGCCAGCAGCTTGGTAGACCCCTCAGGTTCTAACACTGAAGCTTTCTTT. Protein: CASSLVDPSGSNTEAFF.